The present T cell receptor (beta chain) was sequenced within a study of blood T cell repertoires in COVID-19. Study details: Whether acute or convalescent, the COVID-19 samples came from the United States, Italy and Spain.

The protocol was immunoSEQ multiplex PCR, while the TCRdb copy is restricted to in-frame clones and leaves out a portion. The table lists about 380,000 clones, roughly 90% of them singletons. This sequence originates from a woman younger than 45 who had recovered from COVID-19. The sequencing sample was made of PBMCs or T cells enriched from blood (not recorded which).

This CDR3 is CASSLLSGTGDLNTEAFF. As DNA, the CDR3 is TGCGCCAGCAGCCTATTATCTGGGACAGGGGATTTGAACACTGAAGCTTTCTTT. The rearrangement links TRBV5-1 to TRBJ1-1; the match to TRBD1 covers 10 bases. J gave up 0 bases and V 4 bases, and 12 bases lay outside the gene matches. The CDR3 runs to 18 residues. Per germline, CDR1 SGHRS and CDR2 YFSETQ.